This T cell receptor (beta chain) was observed in a study of T-cell reconstitution after alpha-beta-depleted transplantation in children. Unique molecular identifiers tagged the TCRbeta library. One entry per CDR3 protein results from TCRdb running MiXCR on the PCR reads. The sample consists of about 300,000 distinct CDR3 sequences, roughly a tenth of them appearing once. Points on this clonotype: What it binds is not known.

General study points: The study traced high day-60 TCRbeta diversity in some patients to surviving recipient T cells and thymic progenitors. T-cell counts and diversity at one year post-transplant came mainly from newly produced T cells.

Here the sequenced sample was PBMCs, taken before TCRalphabeta/CD19-depleted stem cell transplant. The TCR comes from a boy less than two years old with acute myeloid leukemia, due to receive a stem cell transplant.

This CDR3 reads CASSLLGVNTEAFF. Here the CDR3 DNA reads TGTGCCAGCAGTTTATTGGGGGTGAACACTGAAGCTTTCTTT. The V gene is TRBV27, the J gene TRBJ1-1, with a tentative D call TRBD1 (5 bases). CDR3 length: 14 amino acids. Germline CDR1 MNHEY, CDR2 SMNVEV (reference sequence). Trimming took 1 base from V and 0 from J, leaving 6 bases between them.